Below, 5 T cell receptor beta chains from the same sample are listed, as sequenced in a study of glioma-infiltrating T cells after dendritic cell vaccination. The repertoire was sequenced with immunoSEQ multiplex PCR; TCRdb's copy has only in-frame clones and lacks some. The data hold tens of thousands of clones, with over 65% observed a single time. Specimen: blood, collected before dendritic cell vaccination. Source of these receptors: a human donor with glioblastoma.

The rearrangement links TRBV15 to TRBJ2-6; 9 bases align to TRBD1. The J segment lost 1 base and the V segment lost 1 base, leaving 11 bases of the junction unmatched. There are 20 residues in the CDR3. Germline V CDR1 and CDR2: LNHNV, YYDKDF (reference sequence). The CDR3 sequence: CATSRGGSTGGISGANVLTF. The CDR3 DNA is TGTGCCACCAGCAGAGGGGGGTCGACAGGGGGGATTTCTGGGGCCAACGTCCTGACTTTC.

V and J are TRBV4-2 and TRBJ2-2, with 8 bases lining up with TRBD2. CDR1 and CDR2 from the germline V gene are LGHNA and YNFKEQ. V shed 1 base, J shed 5 bases, and the junction held 6 bases outside the gene matches. This CDR3 is built from 16 residues. The CDR3 DNA reads as TGTGCCAGCAGCCAAGGGGGAATAGCGGGAACCGGGGAGCTGTTTTTT. It translates to CASSQGGIAGTGELFF.

The chain combines TRBV4-3 with TRBJ2-3; TRBD2 aligns across 8 bases. V dropped 3 bases and J dropped 5; count of bases not matched to a gene: 16. Germline V gene sequence: CDR1 LGHNA, CDR2 YSLEER. The CDR3 contains 18 residues. The CDR3 here is CASSQLGGREVVGDTQYF. The CDR3 DNA reads as TGCGCCAGCAGCCAGCTCGGGGGGCGGGAGGTTGTGGGAGATACGCAGTATTTT.

The rearrangement links TRBV6-1 to TRBJ1-1; D is undetermined. The CDR3 is 12 amino acids. The V gene's germline CDR1 is MNHNS and CDR2 SASEGT. V was shortened by 0 bases and J by 10 bases, with 9 bases between the two germline ends. CDR3 residues: CASSEASSGAFF. CDR3 sequence (DNA): TGTGCCAGCAGTGAAGCCTCCTCCGGAGCTTTCTTT.

This rearrangement joins TRBV5-4 to TRBJ1-3, with 9 positions matching TRBD1. CDR1 and CDR2 from the germline V gene are SGHNT and YYREEE (reference sequence). Trimming at V came to 4 bases and at J to 5 bases, leaving 7 bases not matched to a gene. CDR3 length: 15 amino acids. The CDR3 reads CASSTGQGKRNTIYF. CDR3 bases: TGTGCCAGCAGCACAGGACAGGGGAAACGAAACACCATATATTTT.